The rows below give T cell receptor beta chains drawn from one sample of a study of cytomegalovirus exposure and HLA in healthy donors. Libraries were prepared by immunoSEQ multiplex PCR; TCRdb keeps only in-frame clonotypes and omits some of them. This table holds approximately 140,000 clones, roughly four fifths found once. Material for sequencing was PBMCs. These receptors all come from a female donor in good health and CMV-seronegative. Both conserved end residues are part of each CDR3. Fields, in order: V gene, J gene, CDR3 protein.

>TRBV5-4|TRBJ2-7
CASSLKGLAREQYF
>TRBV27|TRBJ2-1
CASSLSVGGEQFF
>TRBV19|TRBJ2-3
CASRLTGGTDTQYF
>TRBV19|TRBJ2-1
CASTQGLPNEQFF
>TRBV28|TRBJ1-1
CASSPGQAGNTEAFF
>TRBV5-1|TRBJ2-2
CASSPARRLAGTRYTGELFF
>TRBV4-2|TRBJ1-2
CARSQEGQIYGYTF
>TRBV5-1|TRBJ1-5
CASSLAGQTNQPQHF
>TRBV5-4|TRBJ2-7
CASSNTAYEQYF
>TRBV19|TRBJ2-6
CASIRTGALSGANVLTF
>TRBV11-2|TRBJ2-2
CASSLLARAGRELFF
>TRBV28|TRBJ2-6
CASSSRGGTGFGANVLTF
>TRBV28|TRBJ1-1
CASSFGQGWNTEAFF
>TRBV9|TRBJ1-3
CASSVGSTRISGNTIYF
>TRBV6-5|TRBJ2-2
CASSYPSGGGTGELFF
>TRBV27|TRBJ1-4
CASSLRWAGGEKLFF
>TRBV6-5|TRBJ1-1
CASSLTGMNTEAFF
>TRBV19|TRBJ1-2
CASIGQVAGYGYTF
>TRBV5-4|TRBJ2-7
CASSLDSGTYEQYF
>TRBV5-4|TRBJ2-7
CASSSGRDRAAQQYF
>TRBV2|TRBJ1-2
CASSESEFEGHGYTF
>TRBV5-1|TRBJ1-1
CASSSNNRGVNTEAFF
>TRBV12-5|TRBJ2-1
CAVQGASGSDEQFF
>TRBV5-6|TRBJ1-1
CASSSLPDFNTEAFF
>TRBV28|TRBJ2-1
CASSLVLGGYNEQFF
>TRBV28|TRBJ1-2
CASSSDKLGHTF
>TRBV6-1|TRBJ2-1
CASSEVAGGYNEQFF
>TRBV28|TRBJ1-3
CASSPRGLGNTIYF
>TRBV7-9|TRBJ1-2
CASSLGGDRVPSGYTF
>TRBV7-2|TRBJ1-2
CASTATDYGYTF
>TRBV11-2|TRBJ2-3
CASSLGGPPGQYF
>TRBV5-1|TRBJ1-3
CASSLSGDSGNTIYF
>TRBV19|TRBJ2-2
CASSPHNTPWTGKGTGELFF
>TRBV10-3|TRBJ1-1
CAISVRDAAEAFF
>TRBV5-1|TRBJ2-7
CASSLDRGATQEQYF
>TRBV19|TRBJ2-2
CARSPSWREGGGELFF
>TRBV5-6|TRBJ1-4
CASSTGSGNEKLFF
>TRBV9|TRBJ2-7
CASSLRGQGFYEQYF
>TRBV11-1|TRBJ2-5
CASSQGQIETQYF
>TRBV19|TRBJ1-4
CASSIQRTGGGEKLFF
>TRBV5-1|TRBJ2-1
CASSLEGGRGNEQFF
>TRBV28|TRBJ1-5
CASSLRGSRNQPQHF
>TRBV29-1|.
CSVGTSGSYEQYF
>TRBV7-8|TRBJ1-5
CASSLVGIDQPQHF
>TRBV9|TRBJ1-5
CASSEGGYSNQPQHF
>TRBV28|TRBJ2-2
CASRFTLGRRGGPGELFF
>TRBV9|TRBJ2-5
CASSVGAGVSQETQYF
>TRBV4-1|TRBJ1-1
CASSRGQGGAFF
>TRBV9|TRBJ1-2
CASSLAGDHYGYTF
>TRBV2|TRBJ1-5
CASSEGEGPQHF
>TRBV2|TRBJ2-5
CASNPTRNQETQYF
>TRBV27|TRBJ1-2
CASSLTVLDGYTF
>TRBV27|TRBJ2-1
CASGGTYNEQFF
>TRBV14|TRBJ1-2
CASSQDQAFYGYTF
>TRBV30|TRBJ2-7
CAWSGQGGEQYF
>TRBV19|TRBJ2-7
CASSLPGLARYEQYF
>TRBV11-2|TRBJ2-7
CASSSLGGAPGEQYF